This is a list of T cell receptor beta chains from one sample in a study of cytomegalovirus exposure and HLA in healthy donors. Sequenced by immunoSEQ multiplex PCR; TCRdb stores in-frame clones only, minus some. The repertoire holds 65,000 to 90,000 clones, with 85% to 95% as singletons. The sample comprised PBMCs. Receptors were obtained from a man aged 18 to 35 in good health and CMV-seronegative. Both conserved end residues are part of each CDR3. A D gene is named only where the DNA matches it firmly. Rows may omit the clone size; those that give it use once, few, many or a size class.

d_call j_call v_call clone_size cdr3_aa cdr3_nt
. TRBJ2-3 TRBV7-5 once CASLTVRGRGTTDTQYF TGTGCCAGTCTCACCGTACGCGGGAGAGGGACCACAGATACGCAGTATTTT
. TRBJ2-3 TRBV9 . CASSPRTRTDTQYF TGTGCCAGCAGCCCGAGGACACGTACAGATACGCAGTATTTT
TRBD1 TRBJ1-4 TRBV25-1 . CASSGQGGRVKLFF TGTGCCAGCAGTGGACAGGGTGGAAGGGTAAAACTGTTTTTT
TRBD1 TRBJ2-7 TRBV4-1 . CASSQAQGANYEQYF TGCGCCAGCAGCCAAGCTCAGGGGGCCAACTACGAGCAGTACTTC
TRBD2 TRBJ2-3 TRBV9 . CASSVGGLAGSTDTQYF TGTGCCAGCAGCGTAGGGGGACTAGCGGGGAGCACAGATACGCAGTATTTT
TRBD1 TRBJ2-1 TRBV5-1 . CASRPTGAVEQFF TGCGCCAGCAGACCCACAGGGGCGGTTGAGCAGTTCTTC
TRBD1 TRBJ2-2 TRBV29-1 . CSVDTGQGSPGELFF TGCAGCGTTGACACGGGACAGGGTTCCCCCGGGGAGCTGTTTTTT
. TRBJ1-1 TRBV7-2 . CASRSQGQYTEAFF TGTGCCAGCAGATCCCAGGGTCAGTACACTGAAGCTTTCTTT
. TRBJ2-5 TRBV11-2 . CASGESGPPETQYF TGTGCCAGCGGGGAGAGCGGGCCCCCAGAGACCCAGTACTTC
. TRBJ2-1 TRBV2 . CASSGQSRAEQFF TGTGCCAGCAGTGGCCAGTCGAGGGCCGAGCAGTTCTTC
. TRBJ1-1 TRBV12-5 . CASGLVLKNTEAFF TGTGCTAGTGGTTTGGTACTAAAGAACACTGAAGCTTTCTTT
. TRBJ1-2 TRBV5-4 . CASRVRGLHGGGYTF TGTGCCAGCAGGGTGCGGGGCCTTCATGGGGGGGGCTACACCTTC
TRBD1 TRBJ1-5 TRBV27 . CASSPRSPAGGPTNNQPQHF TGTGCCAGCAGCCCAAGGTCTCCCGCAGGGGGCCCTACCAATAATCAGCCCCAGCATTTT
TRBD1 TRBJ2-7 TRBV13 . CASSLEGDRGYEQYF TGTGCCAGCAGCTTAGAGGGGGACAGGGGCTACGAGCAGTACTTC
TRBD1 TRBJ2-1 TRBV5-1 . CASSLLSGTGLTNEQFF TGCGCCAGCAGCCTATTATCCGGGACAGGGTTGACAAATGAGCAGTTCTTC